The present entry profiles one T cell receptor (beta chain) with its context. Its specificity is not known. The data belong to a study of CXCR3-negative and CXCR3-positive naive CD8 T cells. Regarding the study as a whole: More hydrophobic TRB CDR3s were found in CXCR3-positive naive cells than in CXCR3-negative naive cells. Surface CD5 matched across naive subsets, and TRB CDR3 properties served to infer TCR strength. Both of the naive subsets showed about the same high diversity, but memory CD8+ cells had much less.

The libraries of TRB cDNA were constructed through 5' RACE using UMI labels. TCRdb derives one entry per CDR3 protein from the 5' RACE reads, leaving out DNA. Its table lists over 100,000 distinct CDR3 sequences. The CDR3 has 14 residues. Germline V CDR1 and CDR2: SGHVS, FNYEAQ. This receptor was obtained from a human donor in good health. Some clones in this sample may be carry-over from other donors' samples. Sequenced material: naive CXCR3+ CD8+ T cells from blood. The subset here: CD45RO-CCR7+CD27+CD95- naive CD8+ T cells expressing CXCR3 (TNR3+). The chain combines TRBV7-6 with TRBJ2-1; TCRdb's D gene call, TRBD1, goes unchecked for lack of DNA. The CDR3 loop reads CASSLQGQEGEQFF. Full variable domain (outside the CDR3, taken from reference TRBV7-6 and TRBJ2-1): GAGVSQSPRYKVTKRGQDVALRCDPISGHVSLYWYRQALGQGPEFLTYFNYEAQQDKSGLPNDRFSAERPEGSISTLTIQRTEQRDSAMYRCASSLQGQEGEQFFGPGTRLTVL.